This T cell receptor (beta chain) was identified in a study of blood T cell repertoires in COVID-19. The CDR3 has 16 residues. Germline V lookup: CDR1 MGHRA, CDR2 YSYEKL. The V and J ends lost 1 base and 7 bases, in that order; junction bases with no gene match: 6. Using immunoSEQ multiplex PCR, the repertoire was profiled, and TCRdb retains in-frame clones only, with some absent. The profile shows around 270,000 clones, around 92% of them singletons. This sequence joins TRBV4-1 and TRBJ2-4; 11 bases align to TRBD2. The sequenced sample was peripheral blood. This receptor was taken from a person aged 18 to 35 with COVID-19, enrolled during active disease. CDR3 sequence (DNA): TGCGCCAGCAGCCAAGGTAGGACTAGCGGGCTCAACATTCAGTACTTC. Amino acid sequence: CASSQGRTSGLNIQYF.